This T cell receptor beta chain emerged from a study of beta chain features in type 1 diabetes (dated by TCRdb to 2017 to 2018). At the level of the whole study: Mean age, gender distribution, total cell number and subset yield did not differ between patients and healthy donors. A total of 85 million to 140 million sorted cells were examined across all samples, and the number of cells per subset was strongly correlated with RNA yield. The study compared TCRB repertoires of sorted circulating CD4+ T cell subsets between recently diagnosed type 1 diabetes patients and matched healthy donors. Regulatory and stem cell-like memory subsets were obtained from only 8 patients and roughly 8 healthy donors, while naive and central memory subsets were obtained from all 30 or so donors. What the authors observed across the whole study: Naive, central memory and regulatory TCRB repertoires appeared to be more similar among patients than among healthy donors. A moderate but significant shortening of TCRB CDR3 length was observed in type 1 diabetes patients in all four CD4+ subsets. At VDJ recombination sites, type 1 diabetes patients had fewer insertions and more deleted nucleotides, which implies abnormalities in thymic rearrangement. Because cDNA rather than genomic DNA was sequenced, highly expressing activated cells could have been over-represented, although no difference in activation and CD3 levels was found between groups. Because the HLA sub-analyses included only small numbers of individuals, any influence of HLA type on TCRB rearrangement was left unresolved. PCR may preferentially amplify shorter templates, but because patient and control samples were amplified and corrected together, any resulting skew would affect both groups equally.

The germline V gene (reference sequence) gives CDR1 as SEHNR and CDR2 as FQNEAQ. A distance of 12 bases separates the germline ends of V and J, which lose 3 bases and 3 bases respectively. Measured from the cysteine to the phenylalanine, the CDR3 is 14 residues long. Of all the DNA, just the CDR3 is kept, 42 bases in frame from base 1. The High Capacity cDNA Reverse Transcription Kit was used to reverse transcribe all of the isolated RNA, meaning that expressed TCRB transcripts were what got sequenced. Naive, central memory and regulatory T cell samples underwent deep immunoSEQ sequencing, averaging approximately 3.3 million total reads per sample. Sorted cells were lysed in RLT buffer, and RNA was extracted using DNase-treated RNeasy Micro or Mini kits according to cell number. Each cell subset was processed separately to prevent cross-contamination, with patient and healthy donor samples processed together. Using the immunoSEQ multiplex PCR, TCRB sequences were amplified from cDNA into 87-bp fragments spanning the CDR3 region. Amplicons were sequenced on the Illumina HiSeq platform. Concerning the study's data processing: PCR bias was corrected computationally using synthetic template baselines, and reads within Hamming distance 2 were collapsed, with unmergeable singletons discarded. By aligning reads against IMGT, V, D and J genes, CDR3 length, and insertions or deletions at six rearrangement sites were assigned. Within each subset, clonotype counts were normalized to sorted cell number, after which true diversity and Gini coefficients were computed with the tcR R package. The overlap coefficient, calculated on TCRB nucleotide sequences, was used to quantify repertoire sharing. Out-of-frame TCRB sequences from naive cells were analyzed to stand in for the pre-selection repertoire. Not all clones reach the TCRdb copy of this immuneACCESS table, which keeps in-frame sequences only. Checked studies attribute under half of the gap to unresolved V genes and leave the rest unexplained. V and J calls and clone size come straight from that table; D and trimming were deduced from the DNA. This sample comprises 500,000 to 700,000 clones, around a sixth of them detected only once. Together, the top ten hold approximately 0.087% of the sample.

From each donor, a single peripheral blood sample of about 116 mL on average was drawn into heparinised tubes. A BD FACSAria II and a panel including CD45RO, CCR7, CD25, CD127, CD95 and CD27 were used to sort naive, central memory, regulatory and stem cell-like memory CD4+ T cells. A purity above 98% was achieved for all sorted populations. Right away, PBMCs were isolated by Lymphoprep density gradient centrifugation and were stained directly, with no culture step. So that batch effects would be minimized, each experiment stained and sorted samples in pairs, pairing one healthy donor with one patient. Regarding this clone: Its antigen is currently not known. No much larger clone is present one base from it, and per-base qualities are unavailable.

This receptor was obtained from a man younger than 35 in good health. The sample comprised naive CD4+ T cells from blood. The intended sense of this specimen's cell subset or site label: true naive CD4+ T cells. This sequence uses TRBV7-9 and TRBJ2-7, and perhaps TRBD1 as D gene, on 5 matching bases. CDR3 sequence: CASSFQGSRYEQYF. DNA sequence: TGTGCCAGCAGCTTTCAGGGTTCACGCTACGAGCAGTACTTC.